The 30 T cell receptor beta chains below were found in one sample sequenced in a study of metastatic and nonmetastatic thyroid tumors. Every patient underwent thyroid surgery untreated. MiXCR was used by TCRdb to re-call the PCR reads. Of just over 40,000 clones listed, approximately 10% are singletons. Sequencing used blood. The receptors shown here come from a female donor with papillary thyroid cancer or a benign thyroid nodule (not recorded which). Some clones in this sample may be carry-over from other donors' samples.

Comments on this clone: With a much larger clone just one base away, this may be a read error. The CDR3 DNA is TGCGCCAGCAGCTTTCCCAGGTTTCACGAGCAGTACTTT. Protein: CASSFPRFHEQYF. The chain employs TRBV5-1 and TRBJ2-7, with D unresolved. CDR1 and CDR2 (germline): SGHRS, YFSETQ. The CDR3 is 13 residues long.

This clone was recorded at least ten times. The chain recombines TRBV7-2 with TRBJ2-1; D gene ambiguous. The CDR3 consists of 15 residues. Trimming stripped 2 bases from V and 7 bases from J, with 15 bases between. The germline gives CDR1 SGHTA, CDR2 FQGNSA. The CDR3 region is CASSLNFWPGNEQFF. CDR3 nucleotides: TGTGCCAGCAGCTTAAACTTTTGGCCAGGAAATGAGCAGTTCTTC.

This clone showed up many times. The chain recombines TRBV6-1 with TRBJ2-2; D unclear. Germline CDR1 and CDR2: MNHNS and SASEGT. Trimming removed 7 bases from V and 0 bases from J, with 12 bases in between. The CDR3 length is 15 residues. The CDR3 protein is CASTPGSPNTGELFF. DNA for the CDR3: TGTGCCAGCACCCCTGGTAGTCCGAACACCGGGGAGCTGTTTTTT.

This clone was recorded many times. This chain connects TRBV28 to TRBJ1-1, with D hard to call. This CDR3 has 10 amino acids. Per germline, CDR1 MDHEN and CDR2 SYDVKM. The germline V and J ends were trimmed by 10 bases and 11 bases, with 14 bases remaining between them. In DNA, the CDR3 is TGTGCCACCTCGGACGGCTCGGCTTTCTTT. Translating it yields CATSDGSAFF.

Ten or more counts support this clone. The rearrangement uses TRBV6-4 and TRBJ2-3, with TRBD2 identical over 12 bases. The CDR3 spans 20 residues. Germline CDR1 MRHNA, CDR2 SNTAGT. Losses at the gene ends were 6 bases for V and 0 bases for J; bases not matched to a gene: 16. CDR3 sequence (DNA): TGTGCCAGCAGACTCCCCTTCAAGACTAGCGGGAGAACTAGCACAGATACGCAGTATTTT. Its protein is CASRLPFKTSGRTSTDTQYF.

This clone was counted ten times or more. The chain is built from TRBV6-4 and TRBJ1-6; D gene uncertain. This CDR3 is 13 amino acids long. CDR1 is MRHNA and CDR2 is SNTAGT in the germline V gene. V shed 6 bases and J shed 9 bases, with 12 bases lying between them. The CDR3 DNA follows: TGTGCCAGCAGAGACAATCAGGCTTCACCCCTCCACTTT. As protein: CASRDNQASPLHF.

This clone came up many times. The chain joins TRBV30 to TRBJ1-1; D uncertain. The V gene lost 6 bases and the J gene lost 7 bases, with 12 bases spanning the gap. The V gene's germline CDR1 is GTSNPN and CDR2 SVGIG (reference sequence). The CDR3 runs to 11 residues. The CDR3 loop reads CACTPNLEAFF. Here the CDR3 DNA reads TGTGCCTGCACCCCCAACCTTGAAGCTTTCTTT.

This clone was recorded many times. The chain joins TRBV2 to TRBJ1-2; 7 bases map to TRBD1. V lost 6 bases to trimming and J lost 8 bases; unmatched junction nucleotides: 9. Germline values: CDR1 SNHLY, CDR2 FYNNEI. The CDR3 spans 13 residues. The CDR3 is CASSDYRGEGYTF. The CDR3 bases are TGTGCCAGCAGCGACTACAGGGGCGAAGGCTACACCTTC.

This clone was counted many times. V usage is TRBV6-4 and J usage is TRBJ2-1; 9 bases are a match to TRBD2. V gave up 4 bases and J gave up 9 bases; unmatched junction bases: 10. Germline-derived CDR1 and CDR2 are MRHNA and SNTAGT. CDR3 size: 15 residues. DNA of the CDR3: TGTGCCAGCAGTGTCATCGCGGGAGGGCTTCTTGAGCAGTTCTTC. Protein: CASSVIAGGLLEQFF.

This clone was observed many times. The rearrangement joins TRBV2 to TRBJ1-5; D remains unclear. V dropped 8 bases and J dropped 0 bases, with 5 bases sitting between them. The CDR3 covers 12 residues. CDR1 is SNHLY and CDR2 is FYNNEI in the germline V gene. The CDR3 DNA reads as TGTGCCAGCGCTGATAGCAATCAGCCCCAGCATTTT. This sequence encodes CASADSNQPQHF.

This clone was picked up a small number of times. The DNA of the CDR3 is TGTGCCAGCAGTGGGGACACACACACAGATACGCAGTATTTT. This translates into CASSGDTHTDTQYF. The chain links TRBV6-1 to TRBJ2-3, with D perhaps matching TRBD1 (6 bases). Trimming removed 4 bases at V and 2 bases at J, with 10 bases between. In germline, CDR1 is MNHNS, CDR2 SASEGT. The CDR3 runs 14 residues.

This clone was seen at least ten times. Its ends do not fully match the called genes, so a read error is possible. The chain combines TRBV12-3 or TRBV12-4 with TRBJ2-1; 11 bases are a match to TRBD2. CDR3 length: 15 amino acids. The CDR3: CASSLAGGPLREQFF. CDR3 nucleotide sequence: TGTGCCAGCAGCTTAGCGGGAGGGCCCCTCCGGGAGCAGTTCTTC.

There are many counts of this clone. The chain combines TRBV5-1 with TRBJ2-5, with D tentatively TRBD2 (6 bases). Germline assignment: CDR1 SGHRS and CDR2 YFSETQ. V gave up 0 bases and J gave up 2 bases, with 14 bases separating them. The CDR3 spans 16 residues. The CDR3 loop reads CASSLAARAGQETQYF. The CDR3 DNA reads as TGCGCCAGCAGCTTGGCCGCGCGGGCGGGGCAAGAGACCCAGTACTTC. The variable domain in full, completed from reference TRBV5-1 and TRBJ2-5, reads KAGVTQTPRYLIKTRGQQVTLSCSPISGHRSVSWYQQTPGQGLQFLFEYFSETQRNKGNFPGRFSGRQFSNSRSEMNVSTLELGDSALYLCASSLAARAGQETQYFGPGTRLLVL.

In this sample, this clone turned up many times. This chain uses TRBV7-8 with TRBJ2-1; 10 nucleotides align to TRBD2. Germline CDR1 reads SGHVS; CDR2 reads FQNEAQ. The CDR3 length is 16 residues. The trim removed 4 bases at V and 2 bases at J, leaving 5 bases unmatched. CDR3 residues: CASSSVLAGAYNEQFF. The CDR3 region has the DNA TGTGCCAGCAGCTCTGTCCTAGCGGGAGCCTACAATGAGCAGTTCTTC. Together with reference TRBV7-8 and TRBJ2-1, the CDR3 gives the full variable domain: GAGVSQSPRYKVAKRGQDVALRCDPISGHVSLFWYQQALGQGPEFLTYFQNEAQLDKSGLPSDRFFAERPEGSVSTLKIQRTQQEDSAVYLCASSSVLAGAYNEQFFGPGTRLTVL.

In this sample, this clone turned up many times. This CDR3 is CAIGGTASNSPLHF. The CDR3 coding sequence is TGTGCCATCGGGGGGACAGCCAGTAATTCACCCCTCCACTTT. This chain uses TRBV10-3 with TRBJ1-6; 7 nucleotides line up with TRBD1. The CDR3 totals 14 residues. Germline CDR1 reads ENHRY; CDR2 reads SYGVKD. Germline trimming cut 8 bases from V and 6 bases from J; bases unmatched to any gene: 7.

With regard to this clone: A much larger clone sits a single nucleotide away, making a read error possible. The genes are TRBV5-1 and TRBJ2-5; no clear D gene. In germline, CDR1 is SGHRS, CDR2 YFSETQ. This CDR3 comprises 13 residues. V lost 2 bases to trimming and J lost 8 bases, with 13 bases between them. CDR3 coding DNA: TGCGCCAGCAGCTTCGTTATAGGCGATACCCAGTACTTC. It is translated as CASSFVIGDTQYF.

This clone occurred many times. This chain joins TRBV9 and TRBJ2-1, with 7 bases aligning to TRBD2. Per germline, CDR1 SGDLS and CDR2 YYNGEE. The length of the CDR3 is 16 residues. The V segment lost 0 bases and the J segment 3 bases; nucleotides outside the gene matches: 6. For the CDR3, the DNA is TGTGCCAGCAGCGTAGAGGCGGGAGCAGTCTACAATGAGCAGTTCTTC. This gives the protein CASSVEAGAVYNEQFF. The full variable domain, with the rest looked up from reference TRBV9 and TRBJ2-1, is DSGVTQTPKHLITATGQRVTLRCSPRSGDLSVYWYQQSLDQGLQFLIQYYNGEERAKGNILERFSAQQFPDLHSELNLSSLELGDSALYFCASSVEAGAVYNEQFFGPGTRLTVL.

This clone was seen ten or more times. The DNA for the CDR3 is TGTGCCAGTAGTATAGCTTTGACTAGCGCTTACAATGAGCAGTTCTTC. It translates to CASSIALTSAYNEQFF. V gene TRBV19 combines with J gene TRBJ2-1, with TRBD2 matching 8 bases. This CDR3 spans 16 amino acids. The junction had 6 bases not matched to a gene; V was cut back by 1 base and J by 4 bases. CDR1 and CDR2 (germline): LNHDA, SQIVND (reference sequence).

This clone was observed at least ten times. The V gene is TRBV18, the J gene TRBJ2-7; TRBD1 matches at 7 bases. The CDR3 runs 16 residues. CDR1 KGHSH and CDR2 LQKENI come from the germline V gene. With 6 bases clipped from V and 0 bases from J, the junction kept 11 bases outside the gene matches. The CDR3 DNA reads as TGTGCCAGCTCCCCTATATGGACAGGACGCTCCTACGAGCAGTACTTC. Its protein product is CASSPIWTGRSYEQYF.

At least ten counts were recorded for this clone. The gene calls are TRBV19 and TRBJ2-2; D not certain. The V gene lost 1 base and the J gene lost 0 bases, with 18 bases spanning the gap. From germline, CDR1 is LNHDA and CDR2 SQIVND (reference sequence). This CDR3 contains 19 residues. The CDR3 DNA sequence: TGTGCCAGTAGTATAGGTACCTTCGTTTGGACCACGAACACCGGGGAGCTGTTTTTT. Translation gives CASSIGTFVWTTNTGELFF.

Written as DNA, the CDR3 is TGTGCCAGCAGTCGCAGGGGTTACTATGGCTACACCTTC. This sequence encodes CASSRRGYYGYTF. The V call is TRBV28, the J call TRBJ1-2; possible D gene TRBD1, 6 bases. The CDR3 is 13 amino acids. Germline V gives CDR1 MDHEN, CDR2 SYDVKM. The ends were cut back, 5 bases at V and 3 bases at J, with 10 bases in the middle.

This clone has a count of ten or more. This sequence may be a read error, since a much larger clone differs from it by one base. The J gene is TRBJ2-7, the V gene TRBV7-2; TRBD2 matches at 13 bases. Germline V gene lookup returns CDR1 SGHTA and CDR2 FQGNSA. Unmatched junction bases numbered 1, after V lost 0 bases and J lost 2 bases. CDR3 length: 16 residues. The CDR3 is CASSLAGTSGAYEQYF. CDR3 DNA sequence: TGTGCCAGCAGCTTAGCGGGGACTAGCGGGGCCTACGAGCAGTACTTC.

This clone was recorded many times. J is TRBJ2-3 and V is TRBV20-1; 10 nucleotides align to TRBD2. V lost 0 bases to trimming and J lost 0 bases; unmatched junction nucleotides: 0. This CDR3 has 15 residues. Per germline, CDR1 DFQATT and CDR2 SNEGSKA (reference sequence). Here the CDR3 reads CSARDSGRSTDTQYF. CDR3 nucleotide sequence: TGCAGTGCTAGAGATAGCGGGAGGAGCACAGATACGCAGTATTTT.

This clone has only a few counts. The chain recombines TRBV11-2 with TRBJ1-2; D perhaps matches TRBD1 (6 bases). Germline CDR1 is SGHAT and CDR2 is FQNNGV. Trimming took off 1 base at V and 7 bases at J, with 22 bases between the two ends. CDR3 size: 17 residues. CDR3 region: CASSLVFLQGNMGGYTF. The CDR3 DNA reads as TGTGCCAGCAGCTTAGTTTTCCTTCAGGGGAACATGGGTGGCTACACCTTC.

In its sample, this clone was seen a few times. A single base separates this from a much larger clone, so it may be a read error. V is TRBV6-1 and J is TRBJ2-3, with a tentative D call TRBD2 (6 bases). CDR1 is MNHNS and CDR2 is SASEGT in the germline V gene. The CDR3 runs to 14 residues. Trimming took off 7 bases at V and 6 bases at J, with 17 bases between the two ends. The CDR3 DNA is TGTGCCAGCATCTTAGCGGAAGGCAGTGATACGCAGTATTTT. It codes for CASILAEGSDTQYF.

The table lists this clone with many counts. This chain links TRBV19 with TRBJ1-5, with 10 bases that match TRBD1. CDR3 size: 17 residues. Germline values: CDR1 LNHDA, CDR2 SQIVND (reference sequence). The trim removed 2 bases at V and 3 bases at J, leaving 7 bases unmatched. CDR3 in amino acids: CASSILTGGFNNQPQHF. For the CDR3, the DNA is TGTGCCAGTAGTATACTGACAGGGGGCTTCAACAATCAGCCCCAGCATTTT.

This clone showed up many times. This may stem from a read error, because a much larger clone lies one nucleotide away. This specimen includes other DNA sequences encoding the same CDR3. The CDR3 sequence: CASRTADTQYF. CDR3 sequence (DNA): TGTGCCAGCAGAACGGCCGATACGCAGTATTTT. The V gene is TRBV6-2 or TRBV6-3, the J gene TRBJ2-3, with D uncertain. The CDR3 is 11 residues long. Germline V CDR1 and CDR2: MNHEY, SVGEGT. V was pared by 6 bases and J by 6 bases, with 7 bases between.

This clone was observed at least ten times. This chain connects TRBV20-1 to TRBJ2-6; 8 bases are shared with TRBD1. Germline CDR1 DFQATT, CDR2 SNEGSKA (reference sequence). This CDR3 contains 18 residues. J gave up 0 bases and V 3 bases, and 10 bases lay outside the gene matches. In DNA form, the CDR3 reads TGCAGTGCTAGGGCGACAGGGGCGTCTTCCTCTGGGGCCAACGTCCTGACTTTC. Translation: CSARATGASSSGANVLTF.

This chain links TRBV6-1 with TRBJ1-2; D is unresolved. The V end lost 7 bases, the J end lost 0 bases, and 6 bases lay between the germline ends. The CDR3 covers 12 residues. Germline lookup yields CDR1 MNHNS and CDR2 SASEGT. DNA of the CDR3: TGTGCCAGCACTTCAGCTAACTATGGCTACACCTTC. Translated, it gives CASTSANYGYTF.

Note on this clone: The germline gene is not matched at one end of the junction; a read error may be the cause. V and J are TRBV4-1 and TRBJ2-7, with 7 bases aligning to TRBD2. This CDR3 region has 15 residues. Germline lookup yields CDR1 MGHRA and CDR2 YSYEKL. Here the CDR3 reads CASSPTSVDRYEQYF. The DNA for the CDR3 is TGCGCCAGTAGCCCCACTAGCGTAGACCGATACGAGCAGTACTTC.